These T cell receptor beta chains were read from a single sample in a study of shared clonotypes between healthy human individuals. Profiled with immunoSEQ multiplex PCR; TCRdb holds only in-frame clones, not every one. Seen here are some 2.4 million clones, 93% observed once, and the top ten hold 0.36%. The sample comprised naive CD4+ T cells from PBMCs. The receptors shown here come from a man between 18 and 29 years old in good health. Some clones in this sample may be carry-over from other donors' samples. Both conserved end residues are part of each CDR3. A D gene is named only where the DNA matches it firmly. Clone size is given for some rows only: seen once, a few or many times, or a class if the clone is expanded.

j_gene: TRBJ2-3; d_gene: TRBD1; abundance: NA; v_gene: TRBV11-3; CDR3aa: CASSLGQGASNTQYF; CDR3nt: TGTGCCAGCAGCTTAGGTCAGGGGGCAAGTAATACGCAGTATTTT
j_gene: TRBJ2-6; d_gene: TRBD1; abundance: NA; v_gene: TRBV7-9; CDR3aa: CASSPADGQGRSGANVLTF; CDR3nt: TGTGCCAGCAGCCCAGCCGACGGACAGGGGCGTTCCGGGGCCAACGTCCTGACTTTC
j_gene: TRBJ2-7; d_gene: TRBD2; abundance: NA; v_gene: TRBV4-2; CDR3aa: CASSQDAGGPFEQYF; CDR3nt: TGTGCCAGCAGCCAAGATGCGGGAGGGCCTTTCGAGCAGTACTTC
j_gene: TRBJ2-7; d_gene: NA; abundance: NA; v_gene: TRBV5-1; CDR3aa: CASSLAPDRPQYF; CDR3nt: TGCGCCAGCAGCTTGGCCCCGGACAGACCTCAGTACTTC
j_gene: TRBJ1-1; d_gene: NA; abundance: NA; v_gene: TRBV28; CDR3aa: CASSLQGTEAFF; CDR3nt: TGTGCCAGCAGTTTACAGGGTACTGAAGCTTTCTTT
j_gene: TRBJ2-7; d_gene: TRBD2; abundance: NA; v_gene: TRBV7-7; CDR3aa: CASSLSLTSGRRASYEQYF; CDR3nt: TGTGCCAGCAGCTTAAGCCTGACTAGCGGGAGGCGTGCCTCCTACGAGCAGTACTTC
j_gene: TRBJ2-2; d_gene: TRBD2; abundance: NA; v_gene: TRBV7-9; CDR3aa: CASTGLAGAGAGELFF; CDR3nt: TGTGCCAGCACGGGACTAGCGGGAGCTGGGGCCGGGGAGCTGTTTTTT
j_gene: TRBJ2-5; d_gene: TRBD1; abundance: NA; v_gene: TRBV27; CDR3aa: CASSRQGARETQYF; CDR3nt: TGTGCCAGCAGCAGACAGGGGGCGCGGGAGACCCAGTACTTC
j_gene: TRBJ2-1; d_gene: NA; abundance: NA; v_gene: TRBV28; CDR3aa: CASIDPRGNEQFF; CDR3nt: TGTGCCAGCATCGATCCCCGGGGCAATGAGCAGTTCTTC
j_gene: TRBJ2-1; d_gene: TRBD2; abundance: NA; v_gene: TRBV7-9; CDR3aa: CASGLAGGYEQFF; CDR3nt: TGTGCCAGCGGACTAGCGGGAGGATATGAGCAGTTCTTC
j_gene: TRBJ1-2; d_gene: NA; abundance: once; v_gene: TRBV7-9; CDR3aa: CASSPWGPNYGYTF; CDR3nt: TGTGCCAGCAGCCCGTGGGGCCCTAACTATGGCTACACCTTC
j_gene: TRBJ1-1; d_gene: TRBD1; abundance: NA; v_gene: TRBV19; CDR3aa: CASRSTGTGVPEAFF; CDR3nt: TGTGCCAGTAGGTCCACCGGGACAGGGGTTCCTGAAGCTTTCTTT
j_gene: TRBJ1-4; d_gene: NA; abundance: NA; v_gene: TRBV5-1; CDR3aa: CASSLASVSVGEKLFF; CDR3nt: TGCGCCAGCAGCTTGGCCTCCGTTAGCGTTGGAGAAAAACTGTTTTTT
j_gene: TRBJ2-7; d_gene: TRBD2; abundance: NA; v_gene: TRBV2; CDR3aa: CASSGLAGEGEQYF; CDR3nt: TGTGCCAGCAGTGGGCTAGCGGGAGAGGGGGAGCAGTACTTC
j_gene: TRBJ1-2; d_gene: NA; abundance: NA; v_gene: TRBV28; CDR3aa: CASSFLYGYTF; CDR3nt: TGTGCCAGCAGTTTTCTTTATGGCTACACCTTC
j_gene: TRBJ1-3; d_gene: NA; abundance: NA; v_gene: TRBV7-9; CDR3aa: CASSPGLDRHGNTIYF; CDR3nt: TGTGCCAGCAGCCCGGGCCTCGACAGGCATGGAAACACCATATATTTT
j_gene: TRBJ2-7; d_gene: TRBD2; abundance: NA; v_gene: TRBV9; CDR3aa: CASSPGEGGRPLYEQYF; CDR3nt: TGTGCCAGCAGCCCCGGCGAGGGCGGGAGGCCCCTTTACGAGCAGTACTTC
j_gene: TRBJ2-3; d_gene: TRBD1; abundance: NA; v_gene: TRBV5-1; CDR3aa: CASSYSGQGADTQYF; CDR3nt: TGCGCCAGCAGCTACTCAGGACAGGGGGCAGATACGCAGTATTTT
j_gene: TRBJ2-1; d_gene: NA; abundance: NA; v_gene: TRBV5-8; CDR3aa: CASSLGVRDKGKYEQFF; CDR3nt: TGTGCCAGCAGCTTGGGTGTCCGGGACAAGGGCAAGTATGAGCAGTTCTTC
j_gene: TRBJ2-3; d_gene: TRBD2; abundance: NA; v_gene: TRBV29-1; CDR3aa: CSVGTSVSTDTQYF; CDR3nt: TGCAGCGTTGGGACTAGCGTAAGCACAGATACGCAGTATTTT
j_gene: TRBJ2-7; d_gene: TRBD1; abundance: NA; v_gene: TRBV11-3; CDR3aa: CASSGDRGNEQYF; CDR3nt: TGTGCCAGCAGCGGGGACAGGGGGAACGAGCAGTACTTC